Each of the 30 T cell receptor beta chains below was sequenced from the same sample in a study of post-analysis software for immune sequencing data. The TCR beta cDNA libraries carried unique molecular identifiers. TCRdb analysed the PCR reads with MiXCR anew, one entry per CDR3 protein. The sample lists 820,000 or so distinct CDR3 sequences; around 50% were seen once. Study-wide results and limits: In patients, TRBV5-6, TRBV5-1 and TRBV20-1 belonged to several TRBV segments found more frequently than in controls.

Their antigen targets remain unknown. Input material: blood. The receptors were sampled from a girl aged 10-17 years with multiple sclerosis.

Concerning this clonotype: Compared with germline, one end of the junction differs, possibly owing to a read error. The gene calls are TRBV7-9 and TRBJ2-7; TRBD2 matches 9 bases. The CDR3 is 18 amino acids. The V gene's germline CDR1 is SEHNR and CDR2 FQNEAQ (reference sequence). The DNA of the CDR3 is TGTGCCGGCAGCCCAATAACCTCCTCTAGCGGGACTTACTACGAGCAGTACTTC. Translating gives CAGSPITSSSGTYYEQYF.

The rearrangement joins TRBV5-1 to TRBJ2-5; TRBD1 might be the D (6 bases). The germline gives CDR1 SGHRS, CDR2 YFSETQ. V shed 1 base and J shed 5 bases, with 9 bases lying between them. The CDR3 totals 13 residues. The CDR3 is CASSLTGMETQYF. DNA for the CDR3: TGCGCCAGCAGCTTGACAGGGATGGAGACCCAGTACTTC. Supplemented by reference TRBV5-1 and TRBJ2-5, the full variable domain reads KAGVTQTPRYLIKTRGQQVTLSCSPISGHRSVSWYQQTPGQGLQFLFEYFSETQRNKGNFPGRFSGRQFSNSRSEMNVSTLELGDSALYLCASSLTGMETQYFGPGTRLLVL.

The chain couples TRBV12-3 or TRBV12-4 to TRBJ2-7, with 12 nucleotides matching TRBD2. J was trimmed by 0 bases and V by 5 bases; bases with no gene match: 5. The CDR3 extends over 16 amino acids. CDR3 region: CASSDGLAGISYEQYF. The CDR3 nucleotides read TGTGCCAGCAGTGACGGACTAGCGGGGATCTCCTACGAGCAGTACTTC.

A few counts support this clonotype. The rearrangement joins TRBV7-9 to TRBJ2-1, with D possibly TRBD2 on 6 matching bases. V was shortened by 4 bases and J by 8 bases, with 21 bases between the two germline ends. This CDR3 spans 16 amino acids. CDR1 SEHNR and CDR2 FQNEAQ come from the germline V gene (reference sequence). Here the CDR3 DNA reads TGTGCCAGCAGCTCCTTCCGGGACCTACCGGGGGATGAGCAGTTCTTC. Encoded protein: CASSSFRDLPGDEQFF.

V and J are TRBV5-1 and TRBJ1-4; unclear D gene. The CDR3 totals 13 residues. The germline V gene encodes CDR1 SGHRS and CDR2 YFSETQ. The ends were cut back, 4 bases at V and 11 bases at J, with 15 bases in the middle. The CDR3 nucleotides are TGCGCCAGCAGCCCGGACCGAGTAGAGAAACTGTTTTTT. This translates into CASSPDRVEKLFF.

The gene calls are TRBV27 and TRBJ1-1; D not resolved. The CDR3 covers 14 residues. Trimming removed 6 bases at V and 1 base at J, with 12 bases between. Germline values: CDR1 MNHEY, CDR2 SMNVEV (reference sequence). CDR3 sequence reads: CASSFGRANTEAFF. The DNA for the CDR3 is TGTGCCAGCAGCTTCGGACGGGCGAACACTGAAGCTTTCTTT.

The chain is built from TRBV5-1 and TRBJ1-1; 8 nucleotides line up with TRBD1. V was clipped by 8 bases and J by 6 bases; unmatched bases: 9. In germline, CDR1 is SGHRS, CDR2 YFSETQ. There are 13 residues in the CDR3. The CDR3 reads CASTDRVYAEAFF. CDR3 nucleotides: TGCGCCAGTACGGACAGGGTTTATGCTGAAGCTTTCTTT.

This chain links TRBV20-1 with TRBJ2-1, with 7 bases aligning to TRBD1. V shed 4 bases, J shed 4 bases, and the junction held 13 bases outside the gene matches. Germline V gene data show CDR1 as DFQATT and CDR2 as SNEGSKA (reference sequence). The CDR3 covers 16 residues. The DNA for the CDR3 is TGCAGTGCTAAGGGCCGGGACAGAGTGAGATACAATGAGCAGTTCTTC. This sequence encodes CSAKGRDRVRYNEQFF.

J is TRBJ2-1 and V is TRBV29-1; a possible D gene is TRBD2 (7 bases). The germline CDR1 and CDR2 sequences are SQVTM and ANQGSEA. V lost 0 bases and J lost 12, with 12 bases in between. The CDR3 covers 12 residues. CDR3 in amino acids: CSVEEGGAVQFF. In DNA form, the CDR3 reads TGCAGCGTTGAAGAGGGGGGGGCTGTGCAGTTCTTC.

The chain employs TRBV7-3 and TRBJ2-6; D unclear. Looked up from germline, CDR1 is SGHTA and CDR2 is FQGTGA. The germline V and J ends were trimmed by 5 bases and 4 bases, with 18 bases remaining between them. This CDR3 region has 17 residues. CDR3 loop: CASSQYSTVAGANVLTF. The CDR3 DNA reads as TGTGCCAGCAGCCAATATAGCACCGTCGCCGGGGCCAACGTCCTGACTTTC.

The chain employs TRBV2 and TRBJ1-2, with 8 bases lining up with TRBD1. CDR3 length: 15 residues. The J segment lost 4 bases and the V segment lost 6 bases, leaving 10 bases of the junction unmatched. Germline assignment: CDR1 SNHLY and CDR2 FYNNEI. This CDR3 reads CASRGTGGPLYGYTF. The CDR3 bases are TGTGCCAGCAGAGGGACAGGAGGACCTCTCTATGGCTACACCTTC.

The chain links TRBV6-6 to TRBJ1-5, with 7 bases lining up with TRBD1. The germline V gene encodes CDR1 MNHNY and CDR2 SVGAGI (reference sequence). The CDR3 length is 17 residues. V lost 4 bases to trimming and J lost 0 bases; unmatched junction nucleotides: 9. The CDR3 nucleotides are TGTGCCAGCAGTTCTCCAGACAGGGCTCATAGCAATCAGCCCCAGCATTTT. It encodes CASSSPDRAHSNQPQHF.

This clonotype came up many times. This rearrangement joins TRBV29-1 to TRBJ2-6; 11 nucleotides match TRBD1. V lost 7 bases and J lost 5; bases outside the gene matches: 7. Germline lookup yields CDR1 SQVTM and CDR2 ANQGSEA. This CDR3 contains 15 residues. CDR3 nucleotide sequence: TGCAGCGCTTTGGACAGGGGGCGTCGGGCCAACGTCCTGACTTTC. Translated, it gives CSALDRGRRANVLTF.

This clonotype was observed a handful of times. V is TRBV5-5 and J is TRBJ2-7, with 11 bases lining up with TRBD2. CDR3 length: 15 residues. J was trimmed by 7 bases and V by 4 bases; bases with no gene match: 10. Looked up from germline, CDR1 is SGHKS and CDR2 is YYEKEE (reference sequence). CDR3 sequence: CASSHGTSGVWEQYF. Written as DNA, the CDR3 is TGTGCCAGCAGCCACGGGACTAGCGGAGTCTGGGAGCAGTACTTC.

The rearrangement links TRBV28 to TRBJ1-5; D gene ambiguous. The germline V gene encodes CDR1 MDHEN and CDR2 SYDVKM. V lost 5 bases, J lost 4 bases, and 6 bases lay in between. This CDR3 region has 12 residues. The CDR3 coding sequence is TGTGCCAGCAGTCGACATAATCAGCCCCAGCATTTT. Translating gives CASSRHNQPQHF.

The chain is built from TRBV7-8 and TRBJ1-5, with a tentative D call TRBD1 (6 bases). Deletions cut 5 bases from V and 4 bases from J, with 15 bases between. CDR3 size: 15 residues. Germline loops: CDR1 SGHVS, CDR2 FQNEAQ. The CDR3 sequence: CASSQRTGTNQPQHF. The CDR3 DNA is TGTGCCAGCAGCCAGAGAACAGGGACGAATCAGCCCCAGCATTTT.

This clonotype was observed a few times. The genes are TRBV19 and TRBJ2-3; TRBD1 aligns across 8 bases. The V segment lost 7 bases and the J segment 3 bases; nucleotides outside the gene matches: 6. CDR1 LNHDA and CDR2 SQIVND come from the germline V gene (reference sequence). The CDR3 spans 14 residues. CDR3 region: CASTDRVGTDTQYF. CDR3 DNA: TGTGCCAGTACGGACAGGGTCGGGACAGATACGCAGTATTTT.

This chain links TRBV11-1 with TRBJ2-3; TRBD2 matches at 14 bases. Germline loops: CDR1 SGHAT, CDR2 FQDESV (reference sequence). With V trimmed by 5 bases and J by 3 bases, 19 bases remained unmatched. This CDR3 comprises 21 residues. The CDR3 DNA is TGTGCCAGCAGCCCGGGGCTGGGGATTGTGGGGACTAGCGGGAGAACAGATACGCAGTATTTT. It is translated as CASSPGLGIVGTSGRTDTQYF.

This clonotype appeared a few times. This chain uses TRBV15 with TRBJ2-4, with TRBD1 identical over 9 bases. The J call may be incorrect, as the DNA end agrees better with TRBJ2-7. Germline loops: CDR1 LNHNV, CDR2 YYDKDF (reference sequence). This CDR3 comprises 15 residues. Here the CDR3 DNA reads TGTGCCACCAGCCGGGAGACGGGACAGGGATACGAGCAGTACTTC. Amino acid sequence: CATSRETGQGYEQYF.

The V gene is TRBV12-3 or TRBV12-4, the J gene TRBJ2-2, with unresolved D. The V and J ends lost 7 bases and 6 bases respectively, with 9 bases between them. The CDR3 runs 12 residues. In DNA form, the CDR3 reads TGTGCCAGCATTAAAGCCCCCGGGGAGCTGTTTTTT. Its translation is CASIKAPGELFF.

The V call is TRBV5-1, the J call TRBJ1-1; 11 bases align to TRBD1. From germline, CDR1 is SGHRS and CDR2 YFSETQ. The junction had 4 bases not matched to a gene; V was cut back by 2 bases and J by 7 bases. The CDR3 spans 14 residues. The DNA of the CDR3 is TGCGCCAGCAGCTTAGGACAGGGGGCAGGTGAAGCTTTCTTT. Protein product: CASSLGQGAGEAFF.

The CDR3 DNA follows: TGCGCCAGCAGCTTATTCCCGACGGGACAGGGGGCGGAGGAGACCCAGTACTTC. This gives the protein CASSLFPTGQGAEETQYF. The V call is TRBV5-1, the J call TRBJ2-5, with 12 bases matching TRBD1. The trim removed 2 bases at V and 5 bases at J, leaving 13 bases unmatched. Germline V lookup: CDR1 SGHRS, CDR2 YFSETQ. This CDR3 is 18 amino acids long.

This clonotype was seen more than once but under ten times. The genes are TRBV5-1 and TRBJ1-1; TRBD1 agrees at 10 bases. This CDR3 is 17 amino acids long. Per the germline V gene, CDR1 is SGHRS and CDR2 is YFSETQ. V shed 5 bases, J shed 4 bases, and the junction held 14 bases outside the gene matches. The CDR3 coding sequence is TGCGCCAGCAGTTCCGGGACAGGGGCCGTTTCAGGCACTGAAGCTTTCTTT. Translating it yields CASSSGTGAVSGTEAFF.

This clonotype is a singleton in its sample. The rearrangement joins TRBV11-2 to TRBJ2-7; TRBD1 aligns across 8 bases. Germline V gene lookup returns CDR1 SGHAT and CDR2 FQNNGV. The V segment lost 1 base and the J segment 2 bases; nucleotides outside the gene matches: 7. This CDR3 comprises 16 residues. CDR3 amino acids: CASSLGGTGGTYEQYF. CDR3 DNA sequence: TGTGCCAGCAGCTTAGGGGGTACAGGGGGAACCTACGAGCAGTACTTC.

This chain joins TRBV5-1 and TRBJ2-2; D not resolved. V lost 4 bases to trimming and J lost 0 bases, with 10 bases between them. This CDR3 is built from 15 residues. Germline-derived CDR1 and CDR2 are SGHRS and YFSETQ. Here the CDR3 reads CASSPVGPNTGELFF. The CDR3 DNA sequence: TGCGCCAGCAGCCCCGTCGGGCCGAACACCGGGGAGCTGTTTTTT. Filled out from reference TRBV5-1 and TRBJ2-2, the complete variable domain reads KAGVTQTPRYLIKTRGQQVTLSCSPISGHRSVSWYQQTPGQGLQFLFEYFSETQRNKGNFPGRFSGRQFSNSRSEMNVSTLELGDSALYLCASSPVGPNTGELFFGEGSRLTVL.

The rearrangement joins TRBV18 to TRBJ2-5; 7 nucleotides match TRBD2. CDR1 and CDR2 from the germline V gene are KGHSH and LQKENI. This CDR3 comprises 15 residues. J was trimmed by 1 base and V by 3 bases; bases with no gene match: 5. For the CDR3, the DNA is TGTGCCAGCTCACCGACGAGGACTAGCCAAGAGACCCAGTACTTC. Translated: CASSPTRTSQETQYF.

The J gene is TRBJ2-1, the V gene TRBV2; 14 bases are a match to TRBD2. The trim removed 0 bases at V and 7 bases at J, leaving 8 bases unmatched. The CDR3 consists of 18 residues. Germline V CDR1 and CDR2: SNHLY, FYNNEI. The CDR3 loop is CASSEARRGTSGGNEQFF. The CDR3 bases are TGTGCCAGCAGTGAAGCGCGTAGGGGGACTAGCGGGGGAAATGAGCAGTTCTTC. The full variable domain, its missing parts supplied by reference TRBV2 and TRBJ2-1, is EPEVTQTPSHQVTQMGQEVILRCVPISNHLYFYWYRQILGQKVEFLVSFYNNEISEKSEIFDDQFSVERPDGSNFTLKIRSTKLEDSAMYFCASSEARRGTSGGNEQFFGPGTRLTVL.

This clonotype turned up a few times. The rearrangement joins TRBV29-1 to TRBJ2-3, with 11 bases matching TRBD2. The CDR3 runs 18 residues. The V segment lost 6 bases and the J segment 0 bases; nucleotides outside the gene matches: 14. CDR1 is SQVTM, CDR2 ANQGSEA, per germline. DNA of the CDR3: TGCAGCGTGTCAACCACCGGGACTAGCGGAACCAGCACAGATACGCAGTATTTT. Its protein product is CSVSTTGTSGTSTDTQYF.

This sequence joins TRBV7-6 and TRBJ2-3; 14 bases map to TRBD2. CDR1 SGHVS and CDR2 FNYEAQ come from the germline V gene. The CDR3 consists of 15 residues. With V trimmed by 8 bases and J by 6 bases, 7 bases remained unmatched. CDR3 protein: CASRETSGGADTQYF. The CDR3, as DNA: TGTGCCAGCCGGGAGACTAGCGGGGGGGCTGATACGCAGTATTTT.

About this clonotype: The junction does not match germline at one end; this may be a read error. The chain carries TRBV6-5 and TRBJ2-1, with D perhaps TRBD1 or TRBD2 (5 bases each). The CDR3 sequence is 14 residues long. The germline V gene encodes CDR1 MNHEY and CDR2 SVGAGI. The CDR3 is CASSYFGADNEQFF. CDR3 coding DNA: TGTGCCAGCAGTTACTTCGGAGCGGACAACGAGCAGTTCTTC.